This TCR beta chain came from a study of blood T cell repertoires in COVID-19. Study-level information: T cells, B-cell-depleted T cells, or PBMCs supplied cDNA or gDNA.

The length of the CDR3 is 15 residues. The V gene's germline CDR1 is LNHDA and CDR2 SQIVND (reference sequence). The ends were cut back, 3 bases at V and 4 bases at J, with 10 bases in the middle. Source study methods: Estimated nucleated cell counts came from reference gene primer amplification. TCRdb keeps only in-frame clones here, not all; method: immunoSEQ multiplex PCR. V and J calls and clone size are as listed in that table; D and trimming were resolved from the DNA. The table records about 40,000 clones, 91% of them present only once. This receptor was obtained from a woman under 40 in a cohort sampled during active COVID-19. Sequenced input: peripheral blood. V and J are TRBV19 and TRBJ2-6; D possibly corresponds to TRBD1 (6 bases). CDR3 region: CASSITGNGANVLTF. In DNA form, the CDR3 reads TGTGCCAGTAGTATTACAGGGAACGGGGCCAACGTCCTGACTTTC. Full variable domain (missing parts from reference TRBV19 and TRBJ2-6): DGGITQSPKYLFRKEGQNVTLSCEQNLNHDAMYWYRQDPGQGLRLIYYSQIVNDFQKGDIAEGYSVSREKKESFPLTVTSAQKNPTAFYLCASSITGNGANVLTFGAGSRLTVL.